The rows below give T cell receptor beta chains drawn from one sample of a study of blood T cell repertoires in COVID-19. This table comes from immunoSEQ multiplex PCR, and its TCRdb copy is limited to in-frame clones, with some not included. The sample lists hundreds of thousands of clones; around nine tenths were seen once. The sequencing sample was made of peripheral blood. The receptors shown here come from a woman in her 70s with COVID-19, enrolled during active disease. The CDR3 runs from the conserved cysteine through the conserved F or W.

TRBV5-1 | CASSDGPYVGELFF
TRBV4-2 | CASSQDRQGGGYTF
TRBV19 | CASSRTGTKKTQYF
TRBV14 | CASSRQGQNTEAFF
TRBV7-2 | CASSYKVGGADTQYF
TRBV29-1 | CSVKDRGPYNSPLHF
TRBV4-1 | CASRPVGTVNEKLFF
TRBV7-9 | CASSRFTGYSNQPQHF
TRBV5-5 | CASSGTSVTDTQYF
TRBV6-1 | CASSERKTGGYNSPLHF
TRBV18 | CASSRRIERGTGELFF
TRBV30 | CAYTQGNYGYTF
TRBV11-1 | CASSLAGTGEYSNQPQHF
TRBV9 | CASSSYRETEAFF
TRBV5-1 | CASSLDQGTNEKLFF
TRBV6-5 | CASSQDSPRPLHF
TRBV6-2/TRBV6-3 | CASSSTTYEQYF
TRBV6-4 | CASSVDPGVPHEQYF